This TCR beta chain was retrieved from a study of T cells and copy number aberrations in small-cell lung cancer. The CDR3 has 14 residues. Trimming removed 6 bases at V and 5 bases at J, with 14 bases between. CDR1 and CDR2 from the germline V gene are SGHAT and FQNNGV. No donor received preoperative chemotherapy or radiotherapy, or immunotherapy before or after surgery. Adjacent normal lung was taken at least 2 cm from tumor. Produced via immunoSEQ multiplex PCR; TCRdb's table is partial and in-frame only. The data show fewer than 10,000 clones, around 79% seen once. This clone was picked up one time.

Source material: normal tissue next to the tumor. This sequence originates from a man aged 60 to 75 with small cell lung cancer. The V gene is TRBV11-2, the J gene TRBJ2-1; either TRBD1 or TRBD2 may supply D (6 bases each). CDR3 residues: CASRGGKANNEQFF. The CDR3 nucleotides read TGTGCCAGCAGAGGGGGGAAAGCGAACAATGAGCAGTTCTTC.